The 10 T cell receptor beta chains presented below share a single source sample, sequenced in a study of blood T cell repertoires in COVID-19. The table came from immunoSEQ multiplex PCR; TCRdb's copy has only in-frame clones and leaves some out. The table lists more than 200,000 clones, around 87% of them singletons. The sequencing input was PBMCs or T cells enriched from blood (not recorded which). These receptors were obtained from a young man in a cohort exposed to, infected with or recovered from COVID-19 (not recorded which).

This clone was observed a few times. The J gene is TRBJ1-2, the V gene TRBV5-1, with a weak D call TRBD1 (5 bases). The CDR3 spans 14 residues. CDR1 and CDR2 (germline): SGHRS, YFSETQ. V dropped 5 bases and J dropped 1 base, with 12 bases sitting between them. The CDR3 DNA is TGCGCCAGCAGTAGCCTTCAGGGTAACTATGGCTACACCTTC. It translates to CASSSLQGNYGYTF.

The V call is TRBV27, the J call TRBJ2-2, with 12 bases matching TRBD2. V lost 4 bases, J lost 3 bases, and 3 bases stayed unmatched. Germline assignment: CDR1 MNHEY and CDR2 SMNVEV (reference sequence). CDR3 length equals 16 residues. CDR3 amino acids: CASSSGLAGHTGELFF. The CDR3 DNA follows: TGTGCCAGCAGTTCCGGACTAGCGGGACACACCGGGGAGCTGTTTTTT.

This clone occurred once. The chain couples TRBV5-1 to TRBJ2-2; TRBD1 matches at 8 bases. The length of the CDR3 is 15 residues. Germline CDR1 reads SGHRS; CDR2 reads YFSETQ. The V gene end was trimmed by 0 bases and the J gene end by 5 bases; junction bases not matched to a gene: 3. The CDR3 coding sequence is TGCGCCAGCAGCTTGGTTACAGGGGGGACCGGGGAGCTGTTTTTT. Its protein product is CASSLVTGGTGELFF.

The gene calls are TRBV9 and TRBJ2-7, with TRBD1 matching 10 bases. CDR3 length: 15 amino acids. Unmatched junction bases numbered 9, after V lost 4 bases and J lost 5 bases. Germline V gene sequence: CDR1 SGDLS, CDR2 YYNGEE. The CDR3 is CASSPRDRGRNEQYF. DNA for the CDR3: TGTGCCAGCAGCCCGCGGGACAGGGGTCGCAACGAGCAGTACTTC.

V is TRBV5-1 and J is TRBJ2-1; the match to TRBD1 covers 7 bases. The CDR3 consists of 15 residues. Germline V gives CDR1 SGHRS, CDR2 YFSETQ. Trimming removed 4 bases from V and 0 bases from J; junction bases left unmatched: 4. The CDR3 region has the DNA TGCGCCAGCAGCCCCGGGACAGCCTCCTACAATGAGCAGTTCTTC. The encoded protein is CASSPGTASYNEQFF.

J is TRBJ2-1 and V is TRBV21-1; the table's D call of TRBD2 was not tested on the DNA. TRBV21-1 is classified as a pseudogene. CDR3 length: 20 amino acids. Written as DNA, the CDR3 is TGTGCCAGTCCACATCAGCAGCAAGGGGAGAAGCGGGAGGGGTACAATGAGCAGTTCTTC. Translation gives CASPHQQQGEKREGYNEQFF.

The V call is TRBV29-1, the J call TRBJ1-1, with 10 bases matching TRBD1. Germline V gene sequence: CDR1 SQVTM, CDR2 ANQGSEA. The J segment lost 12 bases and the V segment lost 6 bases, leaving 7 bases of the junction unmatched. This CDR3 comprises 11 residues. The CDR3 loop reads CSVGTGDRTFF. CDR3 coding DNA: TGCAGCGTCGGGACAGGGGATCGTACTTTCTTT.

V usage is TRBV28 and J usage is TRBJ2-3; the match to TRBD2 covers 12 bases. Losses at the gene ends were 6 bases for V and 3 bases for J; bases not matched to a gene: 4. This CDR3 has 15 amino acids. Germline V gene data show CDR1 as MDHEN and CDR2 as SYDVKM. CDR3 region: CASRTSGSVTDTQYF. In DNA, the CDR3 is TGTGCCAGCAGGACTAGCGGGAGTGTAACAGATACGCAGTATTTT.

The chain carries TRBV4-1 and TRBJ2-5, with 7 bases lining up with TRBD2. The CDR3 loop spans 16 amino acids. Trimming removed 4 bases from V and 5 bases from J; junction bases left unmatched: 13. Germline V gives CDR1 MGHRA, CDR2 YSYEKL. The CDR3 loop is CASSRERAGDSETQYF. CDR3 sequence (DNA): TGCGCCAGCAGCCGCGAACGGGCGGGGGATAGTGAGACCCAGTACTTC.

This chain uses TRBV29-1 with TRBJ2-5; the D gene is possibly TRBD1 (6 bases). Per germline, CDR1 SQVTM and CDR2 ANQGSEA. The V gene lost 4 bases and the J gene lost 5 bases, with 23 bases spanning the gap. The CDR3 consists of 16 residues. CDR3: CSVVSAGARIGETQYF. DNA of the CDR3: TGCAGCGTTGTGTCGGCAGGGGCCCGGATAGGCGAGACCCAGTACTTC.